These 2 T cell receptor beta chains originate from one sample sequenced in a study of T-cell reconstitution after alpha-beta-depleted transplantation in children. A TCRbeta library incorporating unique molecular identifiers was prepared. TCRdb recomputed calls from the PCR reads with MiXCR, one row per CDR3 protein. The data contain about 130,000 distinct CDR3 sequences, more than 9.5% of them singletons. The sequenced sample was PBMCs, mostly from graft donor cells, obtained 180 days after TCRalphabeta/CD19-depleted stem cell transplant. These receptors were collected from a girl under three years old who had a stem cell transplant for combined immunodeficiency, so the T cells may come from the graft donor.

In this sample, this clonotype turned up a few times. This chain links TRBV5-1 with TRBJ1-1; 11 nucleotides align to TRBD1. Germline V gene lookup returns CDR1 SGHRS and CDR2 YFSETQ. J lost 0 bases, V lost 0 bases, and 4 bases had no gene match. The CDR3 runs to 17 residues. CDR3 coding DNA: TGCGCCAGCAGCTTGGGGACAGGGGGCGAAATGAACACTGAAGCTTTCTTT. Translating gives CASSLGTGGEMNTEAFF.

The sample holds a few counts of this clonotype. The chain uses TRBV11-2 and TRBJ2-7; 7 nucleotides agree with TRBD2. The trim removed 8 bases at V and 2 bases at J, leaving 9 bases unmatched. The CDR3 is made up of 14 amino acids. Germline V lookup: CDR1 SGHAT, CDR2 FQNNGV. The CDR3 bases are TGTGCCAGCCGGGGGGTAGGGGCCCCCTACGAGCAGTACTTC. Its protein product is CASRGVGAPYEQYF.